These T cell receptor beta chains were read from a single sample in a study of T cells in Graves' hyperthyroidism and ophthalmopathy. MiXCR, applied by TCRdb to the multiplex PCR reads, yields one record per CDR3 protein. The data contain roughly 530,000 distinct CDR3 sequences, roughly 17% of them singletons. Input material: blood. Source of these receptors: a woman between 18 and 29 years old with Graves' ophthalmopathy. CDR3s include the opening cysteine and the closing phenylalanine or tryptophan. A D gene is named only where the DNA matches it firmly. Expanded clones are given a class, and other clones once, few, many or no size at all.

12	once	TRBV4-3	TRBJ1-4	.	CASSQEGGKLFF	TGCGCCAGCAGCCAAGAAGGGGGAAAACTGTTTTTT
17	many	TRBV18	TRBJ1-1	TRBD1	CASSPPGTGGGYTEAFF	TGTGCCAGCTCACCTCCCGGGACAGGGGGCGGTTACACTGAAGCTTTCTTT
13	.	TRBV10-1	TRBJ2-1	TRBD1	CASGDRGFGGQFF	TGCGCCAGCGGGGACAGGGGGTTCGGTGGGCAGTTCTTC
15	many	TRBV7-8	TRBJ1-2	.	CASSLDRVANYGYTF	TGTGCCAGCAGCTTAGACAGGGTAGCTAACTATGGCTACACCTTC
16	many	TRBV28	TRBJ2-5	.	CASSPSERNGWETQYF	TGTGCCAGCAGTCCCAGCGAACGGAATGGTTGGGAGACCCAGTACTTC
14	few	TRBV20-1	TRBJ2-1	.	CSARFQRRYNEQFF	TGCAGTGCTAGGTTCCAGCGGCGCTACAATGAGCAGTTCTTC
14	few	TRBV9	TRBJ1-2	TRBD1	CASSARQGVGGYTF	TGTGCCAGCAGCGCGAGACAGGGGGTAGGTGGCTACACCTTC
15	many	TRBV28	TRBJ2-7	TRBD1	CASSLIQGQGYEQYF	TGTGCCAGCAGTTTAATCCAGGGACAGGGGTACGAGCAGTACTTC
15	many	TRBV27	TRBJ1-1	.	CASSLSLGGNTEAFF	TGTGCCAGCAGTTTATCCCTAGGGGGGAACACTGAAGCTTTCTTT
15	few	TRBV19	TRBJ1-2	.	CASRPRGTANYGYTF	TGTGCCAGTAGGCCCAGAGGGACGGCTAACTATGGCTACACCTTC
12	.	TRBV20-1	TRBJ1-4	.	CSARDLNEKLFF	TGCAGTGCTAGAGACCTTAATGAAAAACTGTTTTTT
16	few	TRBV10-3	TRBJ1-3	.	CAISESSPLSGNTIYF	TGTGCCATCAGTGAGTCCAGTCCCCTCTCTGGAAACACCATATATTTT
16	many	TRBV3-1	TRBJ1-3	TRBD1	CASRVNRGPSGNTIYF	TGTGCCAGCAGAGTAAACAGGGGTCCATCTGGAAACACCATATATTTT
14	many	TRBV11-2	TRBJ2-7	TRBD1	CASNPQGERYEQYF	TGTGCCAGCAACCCACAGGGGGAGCGGTACGAGCAGTACTTC
15	many	TRBV20-1	TRBJ2-3	TRBD2	CSASSASGRAGAQYF	TGCAGTGCTAGTTCCGCGAGCGGGAGGGCCGGGGCGCAGTATTTT
14	.	TRBV4-3	TRBJ2-7	.	CASSQDSGVFEQYF	TGCGCCAGCAGCCAAGATTCAGGGGTTTTCGAGCAGTACTTC
13	many	TRBV12-3/TRBV12-4	TRBJ2-1	.	CASTGTSYNEQFF	TGTGCCAGCACCGGGACCTCCTACAATGAGCAGTTCTTC
16	many	TRBV3-1	TRBJ2-3	TRBD2	CASSRRTSGSTDTQYF	TGTGCCAGCAGCCGCAGGACTAGCGGATCCACAGATACGCAGTATTTT
18	few	TRBV28	TRBJ2-7	TRBD2	CASSSTRTSGRDSYEQYF	TGTGCCAGCAGTTCGACTCGGACTAGCGGGAGGGATTCCTACGAGCAGTACTTC
13	many	TRBV7-7	TRBJ2-1	.	CASSRGEYNEQFF	TGTGCTAGCAGCCGTGGGGAGTACAATGAGCAGTTCTTC
14	many	TRBV2	TRBJ2-7	.	CASSAGSSSYEQYF	TGTGCCAGCAGTGCGGGTTCCAGTTCCTACGAGCAGTACTTC
17	.	TRBV28	TRBJ1-6	TRBD1	CASTEITGGSYNSPLHF	TGTGCCAGCACCGAAATAACAGGGGGCTCCTATAATTCACCCCTCCACTTT
20	few	TRBV3-1	TRBJ2-5	TRBD2	CASSQGPWEARAGGEETQYF	TGTGCCAGCAGCCAAGGACCCTGGGAAGCCAGGGCGGGGGGCGAAGAGACCCAGTACTTC
14	many	TRBV4-3	TRBJ2-7	.	CASSQQTNSYEQYF	TGCGCCAGCAGCCAACAAACTAACTCCTACGAGCAGTACTTC
16	few	TRBV3-1	TRBJ1-6	TRBD1	CASSPQGATYNSPLHF	TGTGCCAGCAGCCCACAGGGGGCGACCTATAATTCACCCCTCCACTTT